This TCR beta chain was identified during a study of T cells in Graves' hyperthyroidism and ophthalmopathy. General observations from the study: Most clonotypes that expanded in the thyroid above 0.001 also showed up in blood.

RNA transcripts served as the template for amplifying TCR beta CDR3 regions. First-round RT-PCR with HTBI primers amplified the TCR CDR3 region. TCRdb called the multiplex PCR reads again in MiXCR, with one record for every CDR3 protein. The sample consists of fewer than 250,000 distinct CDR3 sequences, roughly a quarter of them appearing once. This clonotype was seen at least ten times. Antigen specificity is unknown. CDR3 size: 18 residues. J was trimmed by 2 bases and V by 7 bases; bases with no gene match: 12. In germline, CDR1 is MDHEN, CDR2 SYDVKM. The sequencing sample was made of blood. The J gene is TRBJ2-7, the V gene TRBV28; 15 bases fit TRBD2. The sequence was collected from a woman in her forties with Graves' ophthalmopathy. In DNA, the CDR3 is TGTGCCAGCAACCCGGGACTAGCGGGAGGCCCACTTCCCTACGAGCAGTACTTC. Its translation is CASNPGLAGGPLPYEQYF.